Shown below are 30 T cell receptor beta chains from a single sample sequenced in a study of regulatory T cells in long-lasting Graves disease. The time point was: newly diagnosed GD, antithyroid drugs for less than 3 months. The TCR library was made from RNA that had been extracted from PBMCs in TRIzol. Building of the TCR beta libraries involved iRepertoire HTBI primers and Arm-PCR of CDR3 regions. TCRdb passed the multiplex PCR reads through MiXCR, listing each CDR3 protein once. The table has about 520,000 distinct CDR3 sequences, 9.5% to 15% seen once. These same records also appear under a second study, on T cells in Graves' hyperthyroidism and ophthalmopathy.

Sequences were derived from peripheral blood mononuclear cells (PBMCs), sampled at new diagnosis, from a patient treated with antithyroid drugs. Receptors originate from a woman aged 30 to 39 with Graves disease.

This clonotype was picked up many times. The J gene is TRBJ2-3, the V gene TRBV10-3; 9 nucleotides align to TRBD1. The CDR3 runs to 17 residues. CDR1 ENHRY and CDR2 SYGVKD come from the germline V gene. The trim removed 0 bases at V and 2 bases at J, leaving 6 bases unmatched. CDR3 bases: TGTGCCATCAGTGAGTCGGTGGGGACAGGGATCACAGATACGCAGTATTTT. It codes for CAISESVGTGITDTQYF.

Only a few counts were recorded for this clonotype. The J gene is TRBJ1-1, the V gene TRBV6-5, with D perhaps TRBD1 (5 bases). The CDR3 contains 15 residues. In germline, CDR1 is MNHEY, CDR2 SVGAGI. V lost 4 bases to trimming and J lost 4 bases, with 16 bases between them. The CDR3 is CASSSVLRRGTEAFF. The CDR3 bases are TGTGCCAGCAGTTCGGTATTACGGAGGGGCACTGAAGCTTTCTTT.

Here the CDR3 DNA reads TGTGCCAGCAGTGAATTTGGTAGCGGCTCCTACAATGAGCAGTTCTTC. This codes for CASSEFGSGSYNEQFF. V and J are TRBV2 and TRBJ2-1; D is perhaps TRBD2 (6 bases). V was shortened by 2 bases and J by 0 bases, with 11 bases between the two germline ends. The CDR3 runs 16 residues. In germline, CDR1 is SNHLY, CDR2 FYNNEI. The full variable domain, rest sourced from reference TRBV2 and TRBJ2-1, is EPEVTQTPSHQVTQMGQEVILRCVPISNHLYFYWYRQILGQKVEFLVSFYNNEISEKSEIFDDQFSVERPDGSNFTLKIRSTKLEDSAMYFCASSEFGSGSYNEQFFGPGTRLTVL.

As concerns this clonotype: Given a far larger clone just one base away, this is likely a sequencing read error. This sequence joins TRBV28 and TRBJ2-1; maybe TRBD1 (5 bases). This CDR3 comprises 18 residues. Deletions cut 4 bases from V and 10 bases from J, with 29 bases between. The germline gives CDR1 MDHEN, CDR2 SYDVKM. The CDR3: CASSSYYPQYRWTYEQFF. Written as DNA, the CDR3 is TGTGCCAGCAGTTCCTACTATCCTCAATACAGGTGGACCTACGAGCAGTTCTTC.

This clonotype came up many times. J is TRBJ2-1 and V is TRBV18; D is ambiguous. This CDR3 is 13 amino acids long. Germline V gene lookup returns CDR1 KGHSH and CDR2 LQKENI. Trimming took 8 bases from V and 3 from J, leaving 11 bases between them. The CDR3 region has the DNA TGTGCCAGCAGTCCGGACCGCTACAATGAGCAGTTCTTC. This encodes CASSPDRYNEQFF.

This chain joins TRBV28 and TRBJ1-6; 7 bases align to TRBD1. Trimming cost V 5 bases and J 7 bases; bases outside gene matches: 5. This CDR3 region has 14 residues. CDR1 and CDR2 (germline): MDHEN, SYDVKM. The CDR3, as DNA: TGTGCCAGCAGTCTGGGACAGACCAATTCACCCCTCCACTTT. Translated: CASSLGQTNSPLHF.

The genes are TRBV12-3 or TRBV12-4 and TRBJ2-2; possible D gene TRBD2, 6 bases. The V end lost 2 bases, the J end lost 1 base, and 8 bases lay between the germline ends. The CDR3 spans 15 residues. The CDR3 spells CASSLLRENTGELFF. The DNA of the CDR3 is TGTGCCAGCAGTTTATTGCGGGAGAACACCGGGGAGCTGTTTTTT.

This clonotype was seen repeatedly, ten times or more. This chain joins TRBV10-3 and TRBJ2-7; D ambiguous. Germline CDR1 ENHRY, CDR2 SYGVKD. The V end lost 3 bases, the J end lost 8 bases, and 8 bases lay between the germline ends. This CDR3 contains 11 residues. CDR3 protein: CAISDGHQQYF. CDR3 DNA: TGTGCCATCAGTGATGGTCATCAGCAGTACTTC.

This clonotype was observed many times. The gene calls are TRBV19 and TRBJ2-7; D gene ambiguous. The V end lost 1 base, the J end lost 0 bases, and 16 bases lay between the germline ends. CDR1 and CDR2 (germline): LNHDA, SQIVND (reference sequence). The CDR3 runs 17 residues. The CDR3 DNA reads TGTGCCAGTAGTATAGCCGCCCGGAAGGTGCCCTCCTACGAGCAGTACTTC. The encoded protein is CASSIAARKVPSYEQYF.

The rearrangement uses TRBV20-1 and TRBJ1-2; 7 nucleotides match TRBD1. V gave up 1 base and J gave up 5 bases; unmatched junction bases: 10. Germline-derived CDR1 and CDR2 are DFQATT and SNEGSKA (reference sequence). This CDR3 is built from 15 residues. The CDR3 protein is CSARVIDREVYGYTF. CDR3 sequence (DNA): TGCAGTGCTAGAGTCATCGACAGGGAAGTTTATGGCTACACCTTC.

This clonotype was observed many times. Compared with germline, one end of the junction differs, possibly owing to a read error. The V call is TRBV2, the J call TRBJ2-2; the D gene is possibly TRBD2 (6 bases). CDR3 length equals 15 residues. CDR1 is SNHLY, CDR2 FYNNEI, per germline. The CDR3 coding sequence is TGCGCCAGCAGGGCCGGGACTGCGAACACCGGGGAGCTGTTTTTT. It encodes CASRAGTANTGELFF.

The chain uses TRBV4-2 and TRBJ2-2; 10 bases match TRBD2. V trimming: 0 bases; J trimming: 8 bases; junction bases outside the gene matches: 12. Germline V gene sequence: CDR1 LGHNA, CDR2 YNFKEQ. CDR3 length equals 18 residues. The chain's CDR3 is CASSQDVGAGGPSGELFF. The DNA for the CDR3 is TGTGCCAGCAGCCAAGATGTAGGAGCGGGAGGGCCTTCGGGGGAGCTGTTTTTT.

This chain joins TRBV2 and TRBJ2-4; 14 positions agree with TRBD2. From germline, CDR1 is SNHLY and CDR2 FYNNEI. The V and J ends lost 6 bases and 1 base, in that order; junction bases with no gene match: 11. This CDR3 comprises 19 residues. In DNA form, the CDR3 reads TGTGCCAGCAGCGACCGACTAGCGGGAGGGTATGCGGCCAAAAACATTCAGTACTTC. It specifies CASSDRLAGGYAAKNIQYF.

The chain couples TRBV6-1 to TRBJ2-5; D is unclear. This CDR3 spans 11 amino acids. V was pared by 6 bases and J by 13 bases, with 15 bases between. Germline loops: CDR1 MNHNS, CDR2 SASEGT. The CDR3 spells CASSLLGTSYF. Written as DNA, the CDR3 is TGTGCCAGCAGCCTGCTGGGAACTTCGTACTTC.

This clonotype was observed many times. The J gene is TRBJ2-3, the V gene TRBV20-1; TRBD1 aligns across 7 bases. The germline V gene encodes CDR1 DFQATT and CDR2 SNEGSKA (reference sequence). Losses at the gene ends were 4 bases for V and 0 bases for J; bases not matched to a gene: 22. The CDR3 spans 20 residues. CDR3 residues: CSAKHFYRGRHVSSTDTQYF. CDR3 sequence (DNA): TGCAGTGCTAAACACTTTTACAGGGGCCGTCATGTATCTAGCACAGATACGCAGTATTTT.

This clonotype was observed a few times. The gene calls are TRBV10-3 and TRBJ2-3; D might be TRBD1 (6 bases). The CDR3 is 16 residues long. V lost 4 bases, J lost 2 bases, and 16 bases lay in between. Germline CDR1 reads ENHRY; CDR2 reads SYGVKD. The CDR3 DNA reads TGTGCCATCAGTGCTCAGGGGCCCAAGTCCACAGATACGCAGTATTTT. Encoded protein: CAISAQGPKSTDTQYF.

In its sample, this clonotype was seen many times. The chain joins TRBV28 to TRBJ1-5, with D unclear. This CDR3 region has 15 residues. Germline CDR1 is MDHEN and CDR2 is SYDVKM. V lost 3 bases and J 2 bases, leaving 11 bases between the germline ends. CDR3 loop: CASSFARGGNQPQHF. CDR3 DNA: TGTGCCAGCAGTTTCGCCCGGGGAGGCAATCAGCCCCAGCATTTT.

This clonotype was observed a few times. The genes are TRBV28 and TRBJ1-5; 9 bases align to TRBD1. This CDR3 contains 15 residues. The J segment lost 6 bases and the V segment lost 6 bases, leaving 9 bases of the junction unmatched. Germline V gene lookup returns CDR1 MDHEN and CDR2 SYDVKM. The CDR3 coding sequence is TGTGCCAGCAGCACCTCGGGACAGGGTTCTCAGCCCCAGCATTTT. Its protein product is CASSTSGQGSQPQHF.

The chain links TRBV20-1 to TRBJ1-1; D possibly corresponds to TRBD1 (6 bases). The germline V and J ends were trimmed by 0 bases and 2 bases, with 13 bases remaining between them. Germline CDR1 reads DFQATT; CDR2 reads SNEGSKA (reference sequence). The length of the CDR3 is 15 residues. In nucleotides, the CDR3 is TGCAGTGCTAGAGATTCAAGGACAGTAAACACTGAAGCTTTCTTT. Its translation is CSARDSRTVNTEAFF.

This clonotype has at least ten counts. V usage is TRBV7-2 and J usage is TRBJ2-2; TRBD2 is a possible D gene (5 bases). Germline CDR1 is SGHTA and CDR2 is FQGNSA. The V gene lost 1 base and the J gene lost 5 bases, with 11 bases spanning the gap. The CDR3 is 15 residues long. This chain's CDR3 is CASSLGLAETGELFF. DNA for the CDR3: TGTGCCAGCAGCTTAGGGCTAGCAGAGACCGGGGAGCTGTTTTTT. The whole variable domain, remainder taken from reference TRBV7-2 and TRBJ2-2, is GAGVSQSPSNKVTEKGKDVELRCDPISGHTALYWYRQSLGQGLEFLIYFQGNSAPDKSGLPSDRFSAERTGGSVSTLTIQRTQQEDSAVYLCASSLGLAETGELFFGEGSRLTVL.

This clonotype was seen repeatedly, ten times or more. This chain connects TRBV24-1 to TRBJ2-3; 7 nucleotides match TRBD2. Germline values: CDR1 KGHDR, CDR2 SFDVKD. The CDR3 consists of 15 residues. The junction had 3 bases not matched to a gene; V was cut back by 3 bases and J by 1 base. The CDR3 region is CATSDPSGRTDTQYF. The CDR3 nucleotides are TGTGCCACCAGTGATCCTAGCGGACGCACAGATACGCAGTATTTT.

This clonotype came up many times. This chain uses TRBV12-3 or TRBV12-4 with TRBJ1-2, with TRBD1 matching 8 bases. V lost 6 bases and J lost 8; bases outside the gene matches: 8. CDR3 size: 13 residues. CDR3 nucleotide sequence: TGTGCCAGCAGCCGATCGACAGGGGAAGGCTACACCTTC. Translation gives CASSRSTGEGYTF.

This clonotype was counted many times. The CDR3 sequence is CASTSYQNNEQFF. The CDR3 coding sequence is TGTGCCAGCACCTCCTACCAAAACAATGAGCAGTTCTTC. This rearrangement joins TRBV7-2 to TRBJ2-1; D unresolved. The CDR3 has 13 amino acids. Trimming cost V 7 bases and J 5 bases, with 12 bases left between them. Germline loops: CDR1 SGHTA, CDR2 FQGNSA.

This clonotype was seen many times. The chain joins TRBV9 to TRBJ2-3; D is possibly TRBD1 or TRBD2 (6 bases each). The germline V gene has CDR1 SGDLS and CDR2 YYNGEE. With 7 bases removed from V and 3 bases from J, the gap between germline ends came to 15 bases. The CDR3 extends over 14 amino acids. The CDR3 region is CASGGGRVTDTQYF. The CDR3, as DNA: TGTGCCAGCGGTGGGGGGCGCGTGACAGATACGCAGTATTTT.

The chain joins TRBV2 to TRBJ2-7; 7 bases line up with TRBD1. In germline, CDR1 is SNHLY, CDR2 FYNNEI. The ends lost 4 bases at V and 3 bases at J; junction bases unmatched: 6. There are 14 residues in the CDR3. This CDR3 is CASSAQGSGYEQYF. In nucleotides, the CDR3 is TGTGCCAGCAGTGCACAGGGGTCGGGCTACGAGCAGTACTTC. Filled out from reference TRBV2 and TRBJ2-7, the complete variable domain reads EPEVTQTPSHQVTQMGQEVILRCVPISNHLYFYWYRQILGQKVEFLVSFYNNEISEKSEIFDDQFSVERPDGSNFTLKIRSTKLEDSAMYFCASSAQGSGYEQYFGPGTRLTVT.

This clonotype has ten or more counts. This chain uses TRBV20-1 with TRBJ2-1, with D possibly TRBD1 on 6 matching bases. The V and J ends lost 6 bases and 6 bases respectively, with 12 bases between them. The germline gives CDR1 DFQATT, CDR2 SNEGSKA (reference sequence). The CDR3 has 12 amino acids. CDR3 DNA: TGCAGTGCCACATACAGGGTCAATGAGCAGTTCTTC. Its translation is CSATYRVNEQFF.

This clonotype occurred a few times. The chain recombines TRBV20-1 with TRBJ1-5; 7 nucleotides line up with TRBD1. Losses at the gene ends were 5 bases for V and 2 bases for J; bases not matched to a gene: 3. Germline-derived CDR1 and CDR2 are DFQATT and SNEGSKA (reference sequence). The CDR3 has 13 amino acids. The CDR3 loop reads CSAAGQGNQPQHF. As DNA, the CDR3 is TGCAGTGCTGCTGGACAGGGCAATCAGCCCCAGCATTTT.

This chain links TRBV29-1 with TRBJ2-5; 9 bases are shared with TRBD2. CDR3 length: 15 residues. V shed 6 bases, J shed 2 bases, and the junction held 10 bases outside the gene matches. The V gene's germline CDR1 is SQVTM and CDR2 ANQGSEA. CDR3 sequence reads: CSVQSRLAVQETQYF. The CDR3 region has the DNA TGCAGCGTCCAGTCACGACTAGCGGTTCAAGAGACCCAGTACTTC.

This clonotype was counted at least ten times. The chain links TRBV10-2 to TRBJ1-2; 11 bases agree with TRBD1. Per germline, CDR1 WSHSY and CDR2 SAAADI. The J segment lost 7 bases and the V segment lost 5 bases, leaving 12 bases of the junction unmatched. The CDR3 has 16 amino acids. CDR3 sequence: CASSRTGGADVSGYTF. CDR3 nucleotide sequence: TGCGCCAGCAGTAGGACAGGGGGCGCGGATGTATCTGGCTACACCTTC.

Only a few counts were recorded for this clonotype. This rearrangement joins TRBV28 to TRBJ2-7; TRBD2 matches 11 bases. CDR3 length equals 16 residues. CDR1 is MDHEN, CDR2 SYDVKM, per germline. After removal of 3 bases from V and 4 bases from J, the junction contained 8 bases not matched to a gene. The CDR3 sequence is CASSFTSGSVGYEQYF. Here the CDR3 DNA reads TGTGCCAGCAGTTTTACTAGCGGGAGTGTTGGTTACGAGCAGTACTTC.